These 10 T cell receptor beta chains share one sample of origin, sequenced in a study of CD8 T cells in Susac syndrome. The RNA input was roughly 0.45 to 1 ug, and it was reverse transcribed with random hexamers. TCRdb redid the calling of the immunoSEQ multiplex PCR reads with MiXCR, one entry per CDR3 protein. The table shows fewer than 250,000 distinct CDR3 sequences, with approximately 93% occurring only once. The sequenced sample was CD4+ T cells from PBMCs. Every receptor here comes from a human donor in good health.

The CDR3 nucleotides read TGTGCCAGCAGCACGAGGAGGGGCGAGCAGTTCTTC. Translating it yields CASSTRRGEQFF. The rearrangement links TRBV7-2 to TRBJ2-1; D perhaps matches TRBD2 (6 bases). Germline V gives CDR1 SGHTA, CDR2 FQGNSA. This CDR3 comprises 12 residues. The V end lost 5 bases, the J end lost 10 bases, and 12 bases lay between the germline ends.

The gene calls are TRBV5-4 and TRBJ2-5; D is perhaps TRBD1 (6 bases). CDR1 and CDR2 from the germline V gene are SGHNT and YYREEE (reference sequence). The CDR3 contains 14 residues. The V end was cut by 4 bases, the J end by 5 bases, with 15 bases between. The CDR3 DNA is TGTGCCAGCAGCGCCCGAAACAGGGACGAGACCCAGTACTTC. It is translated as CASSARNRDETQYF.

The chain recombines TRBV29-1 with TRBJ2-7; the match to TRBD2 covers 11 bases. Germline V gene data show CDR1 as SQVTM and CDR2 as ANQGSEA. This CDR3 is 13 amino acids long. Trimming took 7 bases from V and 2 from J; bases not matched to a gene: 4. The CDR3 loop reads CSALAGGPYEQYF. The CDR3 DNA sequence: TGCAGCGCTCTAGCGGGGGGACCCTACGAGCAGTACTTC.

The CDR3 DNA is TGCAGTGCTAGTGGAAAAGGCAGGGACAATTCACCCCTCCACTTT. Encoded protein: CSASGKGRDNSPLHF. The chain has TRBV20-1 and TRBJ1-6; possibly TRBD1 for D (5 bases). The CDR3 runs to 15 residues. Germline V CDR1 and CDR2: DFQATT, SNEGSKA (reference sequence). With 3 bases removed from V and 7 bases from J, the gap between germline ends came to 16 bases.

The chain uses TRBV30 and TRBJ1-5; TRBD1 aligns across 9 bases. This CDR3 contains 17 residues. Trimming at V came to 3 bases and at J to 0 bases, leaving 9 bases not matched to a gene. In germline, CDR1 is GTSNPN, CDR2 SVGIG (reference sequence). The CDR3 nucleotides are TGTGCCTGGAGCGGGGACAGGGTATCGAATAGCAATCAGCCCCAGCATTTT. Its translation: CAWSGDRVSNSNQPQHF.

The table lists this clonotype with a count of one. The CDR3, as DNA: TGTGCCAGCAGCGTATATGGAGGGAAGAACACTGAAGCTTTCTTT. Encoded protein: CASSVYGGKNTEAFF. The chain employs TRBV9 and TRBJ1-1, with D unresolved. The CDR3 consists of 15 residues. V lost 1 base to trimming and J lost 1 base, with 11 bases between them. Germline-derived CDR1 and CDR2 are SGDLS and YYNGEE.

The gene calls are TRBV12-3 or TRBV12-4 and TRBJ2-7, with D possibly TRBD1 on 6 matching bases. The length of the CDR3 is 12 residues. Trimming shortened V by 7 bases and J by 3 bases, and 10 bases separated the two germline ends. CDR3 coding DNA: TGTGCCAGCATCTCACAGGGCTACGAGCAGTACGTC. Its translation: CASISQGYEQYV.

The chain recombines TRBV6-6 with TRBJ2-2, with a possible D match to TRBD1 (5 bases). The CDR3 covers 14 residues. Germline V CDR1 and CDR2: MNHNY, SVGAGI (reference sequence). V was trimmed by 6 bases and J by 6 bases, leaving 14 bases between them. CDR3 coding DNA: TGTGCCAGCAGAGACCAGGGCACTTCCGGGGAGCTGTTTTTT. The encoded protein is CASRDQGTSGELFF.

The genes are TRBV19 and TRBJ1-2; 8 bases line up with TRBD1. V lost 10 bases, J lost 0 bases, and 13 bases stayed unmatched. From germline, CDR1 is LNHDA and CDR2 SQIVND (reference sequence). The CDR3 consists of 16 residues. DNA for the CDR3: TGTGCCACCAGACAGGGGACCACACTTTCTAACTATGGCTACACCTTC. As protein: CATRQGTTLSNYGYTF.

This clonotype was counted only a few times. The V call is TRBV18, the J call TRBJ2-7, with D unclear. Trimming stripped 3 bases from V and 2 bases from J, with 11 bases between. Germline CDR1 reads KGHSH; CDR2 reads LQKENI. This CDR3 spans 14 amino acids. The CDR3 region has the DNA TGTGCCAGCTCACCCTTCAGGATAACCTACGAGCAGTACTTC. This codes for CASSPFRITYEQYF.